This note documents a single T cell receptor beta chain sequence. What it binds is not known. Unrecorded immune exposure was likely among donors, who were nominally healthy when sampled. Trimming cost V 7 bases and J 6 bases, with 16 bases left between them. The germline V gene has CDR1 MNHNS and CDR2 SASEGT. CDR3 size: 14 residues. The PCR was carried out with 60 Vbeta primers and 13 Jbeta primers. As processed by the authors: The count from a later analysis was about 80 million unique TCR beta chains, some 11 million of them shared. Clones were sequenced by immunoSEQ multiplex PCR, and TCRdb holds only the in-frame ones, with some missing. Clonal size and the V and J genes are those of that table, whereas D and trimming came from the DNA. The sample shows 100,000 to 120,000 clones, around 78% of them seen only once. The data were obtained in a study of cytomegalovirus exposure and HLA in healthy donors. Study information: There were fewer than 130 million unique TCR beta sequences, drawn from around 180 million T cells, in an earlier analysis. Findings of the study overall: Productive status was seen about 87% or about 30% of the time for most TCR beta V segments in an earlier analysis.

The chain couples TRBV6-1 to TRBJ1-5; tentative D call: TRBD1 (6 bases). Material: PBMCs. This TCR derives from a woman under 40 in good health and CMV-seronegative. This chain's CDR3 is CASTANRVGQPQHF. The DNA for the CDR3 is TGTGCCAGCACCGCAAACAGGGTCGGTCAGCCCCAGCATTTT.